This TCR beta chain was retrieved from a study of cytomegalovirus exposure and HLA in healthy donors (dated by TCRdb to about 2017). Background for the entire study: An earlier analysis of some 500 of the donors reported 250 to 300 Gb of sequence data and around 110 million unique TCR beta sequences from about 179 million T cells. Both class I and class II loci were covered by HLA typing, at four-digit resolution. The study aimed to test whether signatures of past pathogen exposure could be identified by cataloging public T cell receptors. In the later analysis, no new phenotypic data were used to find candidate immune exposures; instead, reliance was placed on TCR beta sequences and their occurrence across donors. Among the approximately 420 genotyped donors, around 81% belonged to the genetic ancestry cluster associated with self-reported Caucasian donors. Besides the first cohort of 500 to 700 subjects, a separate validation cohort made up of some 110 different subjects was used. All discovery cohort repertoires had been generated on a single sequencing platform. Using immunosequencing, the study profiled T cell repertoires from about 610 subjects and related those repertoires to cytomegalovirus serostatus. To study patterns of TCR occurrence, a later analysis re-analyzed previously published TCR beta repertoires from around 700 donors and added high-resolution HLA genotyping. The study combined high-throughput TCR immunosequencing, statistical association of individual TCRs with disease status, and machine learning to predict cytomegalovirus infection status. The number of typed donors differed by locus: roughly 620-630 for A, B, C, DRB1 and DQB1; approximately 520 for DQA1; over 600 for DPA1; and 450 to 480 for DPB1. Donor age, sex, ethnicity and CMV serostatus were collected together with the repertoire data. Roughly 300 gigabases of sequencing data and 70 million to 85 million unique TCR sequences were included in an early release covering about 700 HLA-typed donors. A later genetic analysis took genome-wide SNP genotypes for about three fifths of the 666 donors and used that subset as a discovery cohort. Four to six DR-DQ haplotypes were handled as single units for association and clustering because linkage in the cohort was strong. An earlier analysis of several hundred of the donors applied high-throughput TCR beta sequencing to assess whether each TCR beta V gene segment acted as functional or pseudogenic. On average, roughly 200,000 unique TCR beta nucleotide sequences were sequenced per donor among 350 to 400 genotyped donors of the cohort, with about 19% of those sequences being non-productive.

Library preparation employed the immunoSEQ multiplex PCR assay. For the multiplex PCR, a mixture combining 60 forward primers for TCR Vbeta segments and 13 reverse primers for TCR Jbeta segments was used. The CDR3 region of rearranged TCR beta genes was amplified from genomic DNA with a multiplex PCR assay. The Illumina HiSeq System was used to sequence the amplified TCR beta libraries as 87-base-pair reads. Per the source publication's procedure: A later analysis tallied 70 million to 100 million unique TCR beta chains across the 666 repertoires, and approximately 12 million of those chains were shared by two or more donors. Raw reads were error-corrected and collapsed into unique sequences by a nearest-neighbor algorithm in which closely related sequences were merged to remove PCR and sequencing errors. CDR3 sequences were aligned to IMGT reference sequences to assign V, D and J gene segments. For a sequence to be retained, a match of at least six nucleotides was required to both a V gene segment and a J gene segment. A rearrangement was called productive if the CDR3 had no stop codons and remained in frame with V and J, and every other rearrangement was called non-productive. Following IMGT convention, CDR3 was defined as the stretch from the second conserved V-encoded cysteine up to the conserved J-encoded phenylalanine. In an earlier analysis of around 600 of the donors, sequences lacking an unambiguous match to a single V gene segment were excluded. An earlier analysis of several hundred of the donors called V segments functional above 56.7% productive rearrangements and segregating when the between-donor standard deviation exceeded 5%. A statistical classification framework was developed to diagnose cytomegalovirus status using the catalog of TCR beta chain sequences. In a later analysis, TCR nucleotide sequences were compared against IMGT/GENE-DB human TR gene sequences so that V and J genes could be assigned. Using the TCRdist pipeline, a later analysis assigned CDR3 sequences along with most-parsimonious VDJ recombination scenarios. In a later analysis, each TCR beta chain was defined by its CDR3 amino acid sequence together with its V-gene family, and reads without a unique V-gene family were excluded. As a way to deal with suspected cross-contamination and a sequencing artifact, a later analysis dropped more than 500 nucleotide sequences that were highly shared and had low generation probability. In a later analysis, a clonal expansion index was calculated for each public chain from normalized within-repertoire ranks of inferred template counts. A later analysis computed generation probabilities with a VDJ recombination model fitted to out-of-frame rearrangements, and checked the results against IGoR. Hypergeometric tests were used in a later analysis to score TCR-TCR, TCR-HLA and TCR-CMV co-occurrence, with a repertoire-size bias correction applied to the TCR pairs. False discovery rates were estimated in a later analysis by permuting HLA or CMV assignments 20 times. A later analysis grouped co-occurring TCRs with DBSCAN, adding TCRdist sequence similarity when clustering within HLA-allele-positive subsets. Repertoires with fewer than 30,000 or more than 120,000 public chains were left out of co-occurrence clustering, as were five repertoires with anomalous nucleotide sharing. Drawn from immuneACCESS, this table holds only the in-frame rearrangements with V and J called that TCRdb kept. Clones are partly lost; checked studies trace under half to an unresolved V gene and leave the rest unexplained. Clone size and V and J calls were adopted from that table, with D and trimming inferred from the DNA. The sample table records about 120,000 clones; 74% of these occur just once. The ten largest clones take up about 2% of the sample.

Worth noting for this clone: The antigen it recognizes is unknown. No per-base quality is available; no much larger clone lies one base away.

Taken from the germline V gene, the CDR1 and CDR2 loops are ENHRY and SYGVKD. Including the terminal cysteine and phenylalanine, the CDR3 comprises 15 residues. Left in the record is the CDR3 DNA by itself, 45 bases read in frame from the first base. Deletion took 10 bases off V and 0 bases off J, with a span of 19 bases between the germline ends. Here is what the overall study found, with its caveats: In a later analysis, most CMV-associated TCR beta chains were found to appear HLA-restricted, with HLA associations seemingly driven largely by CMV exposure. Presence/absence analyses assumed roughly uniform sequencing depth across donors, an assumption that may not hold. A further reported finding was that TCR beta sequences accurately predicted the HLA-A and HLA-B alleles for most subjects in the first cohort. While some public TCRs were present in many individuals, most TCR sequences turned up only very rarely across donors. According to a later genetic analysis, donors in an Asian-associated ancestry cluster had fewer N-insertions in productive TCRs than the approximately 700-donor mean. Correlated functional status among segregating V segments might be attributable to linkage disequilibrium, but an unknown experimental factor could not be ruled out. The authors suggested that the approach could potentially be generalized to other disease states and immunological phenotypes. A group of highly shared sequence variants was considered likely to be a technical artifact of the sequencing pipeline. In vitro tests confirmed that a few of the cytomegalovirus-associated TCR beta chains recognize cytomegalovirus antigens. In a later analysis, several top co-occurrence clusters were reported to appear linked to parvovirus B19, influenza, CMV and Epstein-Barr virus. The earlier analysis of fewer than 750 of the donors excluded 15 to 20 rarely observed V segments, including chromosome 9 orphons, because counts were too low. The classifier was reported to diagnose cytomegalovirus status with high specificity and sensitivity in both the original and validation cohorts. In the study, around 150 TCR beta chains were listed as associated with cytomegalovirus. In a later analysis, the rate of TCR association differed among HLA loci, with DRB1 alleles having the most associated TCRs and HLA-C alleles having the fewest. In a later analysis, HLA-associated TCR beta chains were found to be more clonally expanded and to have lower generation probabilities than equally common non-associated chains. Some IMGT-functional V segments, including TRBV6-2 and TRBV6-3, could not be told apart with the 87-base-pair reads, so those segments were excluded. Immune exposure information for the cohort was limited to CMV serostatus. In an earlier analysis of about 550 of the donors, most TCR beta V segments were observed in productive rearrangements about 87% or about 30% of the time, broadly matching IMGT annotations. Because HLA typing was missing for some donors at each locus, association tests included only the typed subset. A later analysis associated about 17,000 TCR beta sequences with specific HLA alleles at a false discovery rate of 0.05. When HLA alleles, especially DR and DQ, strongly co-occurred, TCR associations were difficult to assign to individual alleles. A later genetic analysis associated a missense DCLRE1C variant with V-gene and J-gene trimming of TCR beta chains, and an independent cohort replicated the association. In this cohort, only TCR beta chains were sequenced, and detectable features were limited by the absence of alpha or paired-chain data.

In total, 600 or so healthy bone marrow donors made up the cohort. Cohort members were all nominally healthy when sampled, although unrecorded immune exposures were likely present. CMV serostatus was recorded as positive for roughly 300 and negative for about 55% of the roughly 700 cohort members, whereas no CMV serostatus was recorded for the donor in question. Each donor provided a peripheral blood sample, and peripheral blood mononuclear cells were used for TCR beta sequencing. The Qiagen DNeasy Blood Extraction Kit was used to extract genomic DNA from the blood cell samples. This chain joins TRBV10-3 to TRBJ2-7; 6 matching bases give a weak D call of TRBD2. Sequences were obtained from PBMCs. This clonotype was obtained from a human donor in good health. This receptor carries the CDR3 CATAPGLQSSYEQYF. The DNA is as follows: TGTGCCACCGCCCCGGGACTCCAGAGCTCCTACGAGCAGTACTTC.